Included here is one T cell receptor (beta chain) sequence, with context. Its specificity is not known. This sample was included in a study of cytomegalovirus exposure and HLA in healthy donors. Study-level results: A few of the chains that were CMV-associated were confirmed in vitro to be specific for CMV antigens. In a later analysis, first-cohort TCR clusters were found to tend to co-occur in the 130 or so validation repertoires. The classifier, whose performance was assessed in both the original and validation cohorts, reportedly diagnosed cytomegalovirus status with high specificity and sensitivity.

Clones were sequenced by immunoSEQ multiplex PCR, and TCRdb holds only the in-frame ones, with some missing. Of approximately 140,000 clones listed, approximately 86% are singletons. Sample: PBMCs. This sequence originates from a young man in good health and CMV-seropositive.

CDR3 DNA: TGCAGCGTTGAGAGCTTTAGCATACAAAGTCGGGCCAACGTCCTGACTTTC. Translated, it gives CSVESFSIQSRANVLTF. V usage is TRBV29-1 and J usage is TRBJ2-6; D is uncertain. The CDR3 has 17 residues. Trimming pared 3 bases from V and 5 bases from J, leaving 20 bases between. Germline-derived CDR1 and CDR2 are SQVTM and ANQGSEA.